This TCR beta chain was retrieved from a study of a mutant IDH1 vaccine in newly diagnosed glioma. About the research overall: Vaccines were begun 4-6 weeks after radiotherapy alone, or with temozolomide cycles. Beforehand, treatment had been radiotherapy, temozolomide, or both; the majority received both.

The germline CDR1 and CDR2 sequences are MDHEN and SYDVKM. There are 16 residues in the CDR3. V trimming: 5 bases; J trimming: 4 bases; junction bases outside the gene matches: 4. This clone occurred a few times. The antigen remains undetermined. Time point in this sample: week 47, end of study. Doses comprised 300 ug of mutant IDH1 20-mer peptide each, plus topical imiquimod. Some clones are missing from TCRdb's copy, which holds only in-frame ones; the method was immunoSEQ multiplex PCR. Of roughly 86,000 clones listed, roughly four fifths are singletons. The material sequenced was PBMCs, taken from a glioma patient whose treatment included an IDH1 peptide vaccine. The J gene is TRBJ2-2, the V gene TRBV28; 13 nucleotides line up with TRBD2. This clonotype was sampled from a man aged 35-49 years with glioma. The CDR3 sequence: CASSTLAGGITGELFF. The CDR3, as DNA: TGTGCCAGCAGTACACTAGCGGGAGGGATCACCGGGGAGCTGTTTTTT.